This T cell receptor beta chain is drawn from a study of T cell repertoires in cytomegalovirus infection. Whole-study context: CMV infection together with matching HLA type was indicated by public TCR beta signatures.

From the reads, TCRdb called clonotypes with MiXCR, one entry per CDR3 protein. The sample shows more than 400,000 distinct CDR3 sequences, about 25% of them seen only once. This clonotype was detected ten times or more. No antigen is known for it. The CDR3 covers 15 residues. V dropped 0 bases and J dropped 6; count of bases not matched to a gene: 6. Per the germline V gene, CDR1 is MNHEY and CDR2 is SVGAGI. Notes on the study in general: Clonotype analysis showed dominance of the ex vivo response by HLA-C-restricted CMV-specific TCR beta clonotypes. There were carriers of CMV plus the relevant HLA, and cumulative public TCR beta family frequency identified them.

Material: PBMCs. The rearrangement uses TRBV6-5 and TRBJ2-7; 9 nucleotides match TRBD1. This receptor was taken from a human donor in good health (CMV status not recorded). Some clones in this sample may be carry-over from other donors' samples. CDR3 nucleotide sequence: TGTGCCAGCAGTTACTCGGGACAGGGCCTCGGCGAGCAGTACTTC. It specifies CASSYSGQGLGEQYF.